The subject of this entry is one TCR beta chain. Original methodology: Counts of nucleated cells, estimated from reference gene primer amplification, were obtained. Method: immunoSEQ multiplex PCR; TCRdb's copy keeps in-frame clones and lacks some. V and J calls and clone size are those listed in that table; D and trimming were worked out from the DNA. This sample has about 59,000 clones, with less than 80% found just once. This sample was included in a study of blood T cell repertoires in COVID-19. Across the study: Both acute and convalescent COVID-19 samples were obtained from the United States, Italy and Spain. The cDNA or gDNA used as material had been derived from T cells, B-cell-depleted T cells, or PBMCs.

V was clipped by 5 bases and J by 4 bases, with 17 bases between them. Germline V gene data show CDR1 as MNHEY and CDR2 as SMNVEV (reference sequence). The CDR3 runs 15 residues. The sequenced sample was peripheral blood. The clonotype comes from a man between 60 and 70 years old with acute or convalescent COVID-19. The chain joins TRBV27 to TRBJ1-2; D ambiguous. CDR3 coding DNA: TGTGCCAGCAGTCCTCTTACCGGGAAAATCTATGGCTACACCTTC. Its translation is CASSPLTGKIYGYTF.